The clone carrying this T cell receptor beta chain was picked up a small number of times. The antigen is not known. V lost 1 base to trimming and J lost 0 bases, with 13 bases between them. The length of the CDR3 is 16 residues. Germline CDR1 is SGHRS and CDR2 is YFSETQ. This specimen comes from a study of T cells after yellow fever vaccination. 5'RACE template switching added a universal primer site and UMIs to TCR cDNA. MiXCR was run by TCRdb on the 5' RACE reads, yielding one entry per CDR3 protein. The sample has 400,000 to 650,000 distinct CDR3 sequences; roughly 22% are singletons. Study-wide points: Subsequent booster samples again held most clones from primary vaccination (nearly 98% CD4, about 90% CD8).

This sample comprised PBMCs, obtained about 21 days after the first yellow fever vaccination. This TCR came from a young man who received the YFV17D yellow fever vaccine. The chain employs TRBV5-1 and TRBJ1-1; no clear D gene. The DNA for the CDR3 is TGCGCCAGCAGCTTGAGCGGTGGCAGGATGAACACTGAAGCTTTCTTT. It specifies CASSLSGGRMNTEAFF.